The 19 T cell receptor beta chains listed next were all sequenced from one sample in a study of blood T cell repertoires in COVID-19. Method: immunoSEQ multiplex PCR; TCRdb's copy keeps in-frame clones and lacks some. The sample lists about 130,000 clones; around 81% were seen once. Sequences were obtained from peripheral blood. The receptors here all came from a human donor in a cohort sampled during active COVID-19.

The chain has TRBV19 and TRBJ2-7; tentatively, D is TRBD2 (5 bases). V lost 6 bases to trimming and J lost 3 bases, with 18 bases between them. Germline CDR1 is LNHDA and CDR2 is SQIVND (reference sequence). The CDR3 sequence is 15 residues long. CDR3: CASSYPEASFYEQYF. CDR3 bases: TGTGCCAGTAGCTATCCCGAGGCTAGCTTCTACGAGCAGTACTTC. The entire variable domain, with the rest obtained from reference TRBV19 and TRBJ2-7, is as follows: DGGITQSPKYLFRKEGQNVTLSCEQNLNHDAMYWYRQDPGQGLRLIYYSQIVNDFQKGDIAEGYSVSREKKESFPLTVTSAQKNPTAFYLCASSYPEASFYEQYFGPGTRLTVT.

Only a few counts were recorded for this clone. This sample includes further DNA sequences coding for the same CDR3. V and J are TRBV6-5 and TRBJ1-1; tentative D call: TRBD1 (5 bases). Trimming left V 0 bases short and J 3 bases short, with 11 bases between. The germline gives CDR1 MNHEY, CDR2 SVGAGI. The CDR3 loop spans 15 amino acids. CDR3 amino acids: CASSYSRQGHTEAFF. DNA of the CDR3: TGTGCCAGCAGTTACTCGAGGCAGGGTCACACTGAAGCTTTCTTT.

This clone was counted between two and nine times. The chain employs TRBV6-5 and TRBJ1-2; a weak D match, TRBD1 (6 bases). Germline assignment: CDR1 MNHEY and CDR2 SVGAGI. The CDR3 is 14 residues long. The germline V and J ends were trimmed by 6 bases and 4 bases, with 15 bases remaining between them. CDR3 residues: CASRKPGGVYGYTF. The CDR3 DNA reads TGTGCCAGCAGAAAGCCGGGGGGCGTCTATGGCTACACCTTC.

V is TRBV6-1 and J is TRBJ1-1; possibly TRBD1 for D (6 bases). With 1 base removed from V and 10 bases from J, the gap between germline ends came to 16 bases. In germline, CDR1 is MNHNS, CDR2 SASEGT. This CDR3 spans 14 amino acids. The CDR3 here is CASSEGQAPPRAFF. The CDR3 DNA is TGTGCCAGCAGTGAAGGACAGGCCCCGCCCCGAGCTTTCTTT.

The chain uses TRBV3-1 (or the pseudogene TRBV3-2) and TRBJ2-6; no clear D gene. Trimming cost V 5 bases and J 5 bases, with 19 bases left between them. Germline-derived CDR1 and CDR2 are LGHDT and YNNKEL (reference sequence). This CDR3 has 17 residues. This chain's CDR3 is CASSIRVSQSRANVLTF. DNA of the CDR3: TGTGCCAGCAGCATACGGGTCTCACAAAGTCGGGCCAACGTCCTGACTTTC.

The chain has TRBV14 and TRBJ1-1; 8 positions match TRBD1. The CDR3 length is 15 residues. Germline lookup yields CDR1 SGHDN and CDR2 FVKESK. Unmatched junction bases numbered 8, after V lost 2 bases and J lost 6 bases. The CDR3 sequence is CASSQWTGIRAEAFF. CDR3 DNA: TGTGCCAGCAGCCAATGGACAGGGATTCGCGCTGAAGCTTTCTTT.

This clone was picked up one time. The chain recombines TRBV5-1 with TRBJ2-1; 11 positions agree with TRBD2. CDR3 length: 17 amino acids. The germline V gene has CDR1 SGHRS and CDR2 YFSETQ. With 0 bases clipped from V and 3 bases from J, the junction kept 5 bases outside the gene matches. The CDR3 here is CASSLAASGGIYNEQFF. The CDR3, as DNA: TGCGCCAGCAGCTTGGCGGCTAGCGGGGGGATCTACAATGAGCAGTTCTTC.

This clone was detected only a few times. A junction boundary mismatches the germline segment, possibly from a read error. The chain recombines TRBV19 with TRBJ2-3; D is perhaps TRBD2 (6 bases). Germline CDR1 and CDR2: LNHDA and SQIVND (reference sequence). The CDR3 is made up of 11 amino acids. CDR3 sequence (DNA): TGTGCCAGTAGCACCGGGACTGCTACGCATTTT. It codes for CASSTGTATHF.

The V gene is TRBV7-6, the J gene TRBJ2-2; the match to TRBD2 covers 9 bases. Germline trimming cut 1 base from V and 5 bases from J; bases unmatched to any gene: 5. CDR1 and CDR2 (germline): SGHVS, FNYEAQ. CDR3 length equals 16 residues. The CDR3 nucleotides are TGTGCCAGCAGCTTAGAGGCGGGGGGGCTTACCGGGGAGCTGTTTTTT. This translates into CASSLEAGGLTGELFF.

This chain uses TRBV6-5 with TRBJ2-5, with 8 bases that match TRBD1. Per the germline V gene, CDR1 is MNHEY and CDR2 is SVGAGI. The V and J ends lost 6 bases and 5 bases, in that order; junction bases with no gene match: 5. The CDR3 length is 13 residues. CDR3 in amino acids: CASRSTGGETQYF. The CDR3 DNA sequence: TGTGCCAGCAGGTCCACAGGGGGGGAGACCCAGTACTTC.

The chain links TRBV9 to TRBJ2-1, with D tentatively TRBD1 (6 bases). The ends were cut back, 0 bases at V and 10 bases at J, with 23 bases in the middle. This CDR3 has 17 amino acids. Germline V gene sequence: CDR1 SGDLS, CDR2 YYNGEE. CDR3 DNA sequence: TGTGCCAGCAGCGTAGGGGATAGAGGGGGATATCCCGAGGAGCAGTTCTTC. Its translation is CASSVGDRGGYPEEQFF.

This chain connects TRBV10-1 to TRBJ1-1, with a weak D call TRBD1 (6 bases). Trimming took off 3 bases at V and 5 bases at J, with 16 bases between the two ends. Germline loops: CDR1 WNHNN, CDR2 SYGVQD (reference sequence). This CDR3 has 15 residues. The chain's CDR3 is CASSDQTGLGTEAFF. The CDR3 DNA follows: TGCGCCAGCAGTGACCAAACAGGGTTAGGAACTGAAGCTTTCTTT.

CDR3 in amino acids: CAWSSQRSDTGELFF. The DNA for the CDR3 is TGTGCCTGGAGCTCCCAGCGCTCGGACACCGGGGAGCTGTTTTTT. The chain joins TRBV30 to TRBJ2-2; no firm D call. CDR1 and CDR2 (germline): GTSNPN, SVGIG (reference sequence). V dropped 3 bases and J dropped 3 bases, with 14 bases sitting between them. There are 15 residues in the CDR3.

This clone was recorded a few times. V gene TRBV9 combines with J gene TRBJ2-2, with D hard to call. The germline V and J ends were trimmed by 0 bases and 4 bases, with 4 bases remaining between them. CDR3 length: 13 residues. The V gene's germline CDR1 is SGDLS and CDR2 YYNGEE. The CDR3 DNA reads as TGTGCCAGCAGCGTAGTACTCACCGGGGAGCTGTTTTTT. Protein: CASSVVLTGELFF.

A word on this clone: Other DNA sequences from this sample encode an identical CDR3 as well. This chain uses TRBV18 with TRBJ2-3; the match to TRBD2 covers 7 bases. Germline CDR1 and CDR2: KGHSH and LQKENI. CDR3 length: 15 amino acids. V lost 3 bases, J lost 2 bases, and 5 bases stayed unmatched. CDR3 bases: TGTGCCAGCTCACCCCTTGGGGGGGACACAGATACGCAGTATTTT. Translating gives CASSPLGGDTDTQYF.

V is TRBV21-1 and J is TRBJ2-7; TRBD1 is the table's D call, not checked against the DNA. TRBV21-1 is a listed pseudogene. The CDR3 covers 13 residues. Here the CDR3 reads CASTLDTSYEQYF. The CDR3 coding sequence is TGTGCCAGCACCCTGGACACTTCCTACGAGCAGTACTTC.

V is TRBV28 and J is TRBJ2-3; 9 positions agree with TRBD2. The CDR3 loop spans 18 amino acids. CDR1 is MDHEN and CDR2 is SYDVKM in the germline V gene. The V gene end was trimmed by 1 base and the J gene end by 2 bases; junction bases not matched to a gene: 10. This CDR3 is CASSLYRFSGGLTDTQYF. In DNA, the CDR3 is TGTGCCAGCAGTTTATATAGATTCAGCGGGGGGCTCACAGATACGCAGTATTTT.

The CDR3 here is CASSQKFGTFEQYF. In nucleotides, the CDR3 is TGTGCCAGCAGCCAGAAATTCGGGACTTTCGAGCAGTACTTC. The gene calls are TRBV5-4 and TRBJ2-7; TRBD2 is a possible D gene (6 bases). Trimming shortened V by 4 bases and J by 6 bases, and 17 bases separated the two germline ends. The germline V gene has CDR1 SGHNT and CDR2 YYREEE (reference sequence). The CDR3 covers 14 residues.

The chain combines TRBV20-1 with TRBJ1-4; 8 bases line up with TRBD1. Losses at the gene ends were 3 bases for V and 7 bases for J; bases not matched to a gene: 4. CDR1 DFQATT and CDR2 SNEGSKA come from the germline V gene (reference sequence). This CDR3 has 13 amino acids. CDR3 DNA sequence: TGCAGTGCTAGTCACAGGGGGAGTGAAAAACTGTTTTTT. Translated: CSASHRGSEKLFF.